Shown below are 25 T cell receptor beta chains from a single sample sequenced in a study of blood T cell repertoires in COVID-19. Sequencing used immunoSEQ multiplex PCR; TCRdb keeps in-frame clones, though not all of them. The table includes 190,000 or so clones, around four fifths detected once. Sequencing input: peripheral blood. Receptors were obtained from a woman aged 80 or over with active or convalescent COVID-19.

This chain links TRBV20-1 with TRBJ1-1; 7 nucleotides align to TRBD1. Losses at the gene ends were 6 bases for V and 6 bases for J; bases not matched to a gene: 4. This CDR3 is built from 11 residues. Germline CDR1 and CDR2: DFQATT and SNEGSKA (reference sequence). CDR3 sequence reads: CSADRDAEAFF. CDR3 sequence (DNA): TGCAGTGCCGACAGGGACGCTGAAGCTTTCTTT.

The chain combines TRBV4-1 with TRBJ2-1; no clear D gene. Germline V gives CDR1 MGHRA, CDR2 YSYEKL. The CDR3 has 13 amino acids. The V end was cut by 1 base, the J end by 10 bases, with 11 bases between. The CDR3 is CASSQASRYEQFF. DNA of the CDR3: TGCGCCAGCAGCCAAGCGAGCCGATACGAGCAGTTCTTC.

The chain combines TRBV6-1 with TRBJ2-3, with D possibly TRBD1 on 6 matching bases. Looked up from germline, CDR1 is MNHNS and CDR2 is SASEGT. V gave up 3 bases and J gave up 1 base, with 11 bases separating them. The CDR3 totals 15 residues. The CDR3 DNA sequence: TGTGCCAGCAGTGAGTACAGGGTTGGCACAGATACGCAGTATTTT. Translated: CASSEYRVGTDTQYF.

This clone was seen only once. V is TRBV6-5 and J is TRBJ1-5, with 7 bases fitting TRBD1. This CDR3 is built from 14 residues. Trimming took 6 bases from V and 2 from J; bases not matched to a gene: 4. Germline V lookup: CDR1 MNHEY, CDR2 SVGAGI. CDR3 coding DNA: TGTGCCAGCAGGACTGGACAGGGCAATCAGCCCCAGCATTTT. This codes for CASRTGQGNQPQHF.

V usage is TRBV5-1 and J usage is TRBJ2-3, with TRBD2 matching over 12 bases. V lost 0 bases to trimming and J lost 2 bases; unmatched junction nucleotides: 4. The CDR3 is 17 amino acids. Looked up from germline, CDR1 is SGHRS and CDR2 is YFSETQ. The CDR3 region is CASSLVTSGGYTDTQYF. The CDR3 nucleotides are TGCGCCAGCAGCTTGGTGACTAGCGGGGGTTACACAGATACGCAGTATTTT.

V usage is TRBV29-1 and J usage is TRBJ2-3, with a weak D call TRBD2 (6 bases). The CDR3 runs 13 residues. V lost 8 bases to trimming and J lost 5 bases, with 17 bases between them. Per germline, CDR1 SQVTM and CDR2 ANQGSEA. In DNA, the CDR3 is TGCAGCTCACCGGGACTGAGGGGAGATACGCAGTATTTT. Its protein product is CSSPGLRGDTQYF.

This clone has only a few counts. The chain has TRBV5-4 and TRBJ1-4; 10 bases fit TRBD1. Germline CDR1 SGHNT, CDR2 YYREEE (reference sequence). The V segment lost 4 bases and the J segment 8 bases; nucleotides outside the gene matches: 8. The length of the CDR3 is 15 residues. CDR3 sequence reads: CASSPSGTGVEKLFF. CDR3 nucleotides: TGTGCCAGCAGCCCATCCGGGACAGGGGTAGAAAAACTGTTTTTT.

This chain links TRBV12-3 or TRBV12-4 with TRBJ1-2, with TRBD1 matching 8 bases. The ends lost 3 bases at V and 8 bases at J; junction bases unmatched: 5. The CDR3 is 13 residues long. The CDR3 protein is CASSFPAGGGYTF. The CDR3 bases are TGTGCCAGCAGTTTCCCGGCAGGGGGCGGCTACACCTTC.

The rearrangement joins TRBV10-3 to TRBJ1-1; D possibly corresponds to TRBD1 (6 bases). The V gene lost 6 bases and the J gene lost 5 bases, with 16 bases spanning the gap. This CDR3 comprises 14 residues. Germline CDR1 is ENHRY and CDR2 is SYGVKD. The CDR3 region is CAISLGQKNTEAFF. As DNA, the CDR3 is TGTGCCATCAGCCTGGGACAAAAAAATACTGAAGCTTTCTTT.

The V gene is TRBV5-1, the J gene TRBJ2-2; 7 bases match TRBD1. CDR1 and CDR2 from the germline V gene are SGHRS and YFSETQ. This CDR3 spans 14 amino acids. With V trimmed by 10 bases and J by 0 bases, 6 bases remained unmatched. The chain's CDR3 is CAGRDRTNTGELFF. The CDR3 region has the DNA TGCGCCGGCCGGGACAGAACGAACACCGGGGAGCTGTTTTTT.

Turning to this clone: This same CDR3 is encoded by further DNA sequences in the sample. The J gene is TRBJ1-2, the V gene TRBV18; tentative D call: TRBD1 (5 bases). Germline assignment: CDR1 KGHSH and CDR2 LQKENI. Trimming took off 0 bases at V and 4 bases at J, with 6 bases between the two ends. The CDR3 runs 13 residues. The chain's CDR3 is CASSPPGVYGYTF. CDR3 DNA sequence: TGTGCCAGCTCACCACCAGGGGTCTATGGCTACACCTTC.

This chain's CDR3 is CASSLGQLNTEAFF. Here the CDR3 DNA reads TGTGCCAGCAGTTTAGGACAGCTGAACACTGAAGCTTTCTTT. The chain recombines TRBV28 with TRBJ1-1, with D tentatively TRBD1 (6 bases). V gave up 2 bases and J gave up 0 bases, with 7 bases separating them. The germline gives CDR1 MDHEN, CDR2 SYDVKM. The CDR3 covers 14 residues.

The chain carries TRBV4-2 and TRBJ2-3; no clear D gene. V gave up 0 bases and J gave up 2 bases, with 6 bases separating them. The germline gives CDR1 LGHNA, CDR2 YNFKEQ. This CDR3 has 14 amino acids. The CDR3 reads CASSQERHTDTQYF. In DNA, the CDR3 is TGTGCCAGCAGCCAAGAGCGCCACACAGATACGCAGTATTTT.

This sequence joins TRBV30 and TRBJ2-7; D unresolved. Trimming left V 0 bases short and J 4 bases short, with 7 bases between. The CDR3 contains 12 residues. Looked up from germline, CDR1 is GTSNPN and CDR2 is SVGIG (reference sequence). The CDR3 nucleotides are TGTGCCTGGAGTGTAACCGGGTACGAGCAGTACTTC. The encoded protein is CAWSVTGYEQYF.

This clone was observed a few times. This sequence joins TRBV30 and TRBJ1-6; weak D call: TRBD1 (5 bases). The V end lost 4 bases, the J end lost 10 bases, and 14 bases lay between the germline ends. CDR3 length equals 13 residues. Germline V gene sequence: CDR1 GTSNPN, CDR2 SVGIG (reference sequence). CDR3: CAWKRGWNSPLHF. The CDR3 DNA sequence: TGTGCCTGGAAACGGGGGTGGAACTCACCCCTCCACTTT.

The genes are TRBV6-2 or TRBV6-3 and TRBJ1-1; D gene unclear. The CDR3 is 15 amino acids. Germline CDR1 is MNHEY and CDR2 is SVGEGT. V shed 0 bases and J shed 6 bases, with 14 bases lying between them. CDR3 nucleotides: TGTGCCAGCAGTTACTCGACTTACGGCGGGTCTGAAGCTTTCTTT. This translates into CASSYSTYGGSEAFF.

The chain couples TRBV15 to TRBJ2-3, with no clear D. There are 12 residues in the CDR3. The germline V gene encodes CDR1 LNHNV and CDR2 YYDKDF (reference sequence). V was shortened by 6 bases and J by 11 bases, with 15 bases between the two germline ends. The DNA for the CDR3 is TGTGCCACCAGACCAGCTAGTTCGTGGCAGTATTTT. It is translated as CATRPASSWQYF. Using reference TRBV15 and TRBJ2-3 for the parts outside the CDR3, the full variable domain is DAMVIQNPRYQVTQFGKPVTLSCSQTLNHNVMYWYQQKSSQAPKLLFHYYDKDFNNEADTPDNFQSRRPNTSFCFLDIRSPGLGDTAMYLCATRPASSWQYFGPGTRLTVL.

This chain links TRBV6-2 or TRBV6-3 with TRBJ2-2; 7 bases map to TRBD1. Germline lookup yields CDR1 MNHEY and CDR2 SVGEGT. Unmatched junction bases numbered 13, after V lost 5 bases and J lost 1 base. This CDR3 is 18 amino acids long. The CDR3 DNA follows: TGTGCCAGCAGTGAGGCGTTCCGGACAGGATTGAACACCGGGGAGCTGTTTTTT. Protein product: CASSEAFRTGLNTGELFF.

This chain joins TRBV5-4 and TRBJ2-2, with 7 positions matching TRBD1. The CDR3 runs 17 residues. Germline loops: CDR1 SGHNT, CDR2 YYREEE (reference sequence). V gave up 3 bases and J gave up 3 bases; unmatched junction bases: 11. CDR3 loop: CASSSQGSLGDTGELFF. Written as DNA, the CDR3 is TGTGCCAGCAGCTCACAGGGGAGCCTGGGGGACACCGGGGAGCTGTTTTTT.

This clone was recorded once. The chain combines TRBV2 with TRBJ2-3; D not certain. Trimming removed 7 bases at V and 8 bases at J, with 13 bases between. The CDR3 runs to 12 residues. Germline V gives CDR1 SNHLY, CDR2 FYNNEI. DNA of the CDR3: TGTGCCAGCAATCAGGCTTTGAGTACGCAGTATTTT. It yields the protein CASNQALSTQYF.

The V gene is TRBV3-1 (or the pseudogene TRBV3-2), the J gene TRBJ2-1, with unresolved D. Germline V CDR1 and CDR2: LGHDT, YNNKEL (reference sequence). The length of the CDR3 is 14 residues. Trimming left V 0 bases short and J 1 base short, with 4 bases between. CDR3 protein: CASSQERSYNEQFF. The CDR3 nucleotides read TGTGCCAGCAGCCAAGAGAGGTCCTACAATGAGCAGTTCTTC.

The chain employs TRBV5-1 and TRBJ1-5; TRBD1 agrees at 9 bases. The CDR3 is made up of 15 amino acids. J gave up 5 bases and V 5 bases, and 8 bases lay outside the gene matches. Germline V CDR1 and CDR2: SGHRS, YFSETQ. The CDR3 nucleotides are TGCGCCAGCAGACACGGACAGGGGCCGGATCAGCCCCAGCATTTT. Residues: CASRHGQGPDQPQHF.

Only a few counts were recorded for this clone. V is TRBV5-4 and J is TRBJ1-2; D is perhaps TRBD1 (5 bases). The V gene's germline CDR1 is SGHNT and CDR2 YYREEE (reference sequence). Trimming left V 2 bases short and J 7 bases short, with 12 bases between. The CDR3 consists of 13 residues. CDR3 protein: CASSFQGGVGYTF. For the CDR3, the DNA is TGTGCCAGCAGCTTTCAGGGAGGGGTTGGCTACACCTTC. The full variable domain, in which reference TRBV5-4 and TRBJ1-2 provide the parts outside the CDR3, is ETGVTQSPTHLIKTRGQQVTLRCSSQSGHNTVSWYQQALGQGPQFIFQYYREEENGRGNFPPRFSGLQFPNYSSELNVNALELDDSALYLCASSFQGGVGYTFGSGTRLTVV.

V usage is TRBV19 and J usage is TRBJ1-1; D call uncertain. The CDR3 covers 16 residues. Germline CDR1 LNHDA, CDR2 SQIVND (reference sequence). V was pared by 7 bases and J by 1 base, with 19 bases between. Here the CDR3 reads CASTRTPAESNTEAFF. CDR3 DNA sequence: TGTGCCAGTACCAGAACCCCCGCGGAATCGAACACTGAAGCTTTCTTT.

The rearrangement uses TRBV9 and TRBJ1-1, with 8 bases matching TRBD1. The V gene end was trimmed by 4 bases and the J gene end by 1 base; junction bases not matched to a gene: 6. The V gene's germline CDR1 is SGDLS and CDR2 YYNGEE. The CDR3 spans 15 residues. The CDR3 is CASSSGQVSNTEAFF. CDR3 nucleotides: TGTGCCAGCAGCTCGGGACAGGTGTCGAACACTGAAGCTTTCTTT.